These 13 T cell receptor beta chains originate from one sample sequenced in a study of T cell changes during pregnancy in multiple sclerosis. Repertoires were generated with immunoSEQ multiplex PCR, while TCRdb's copy carries only in-frame clones and drops some. Of tens of thousands of clones listed, 80% to 95% are singletons. The sample was CD4+ T cells from peripheral blood mononuclear cells, taken in the second trimester of pregnancy. The source is a female donor with multiple sclerosis, enrolled in a pregnancy study.

This clone was detected once. The rearrangement uses TRBV19 and TRBJ1-6, with 7 bases identical to TRBD1. Trimming at V came to 3 bases and at J to 7 bases, leaving 3 bases not matched to a gene. Germline V lookup: CDR1 LNHDA, CDR2 SQIVND (reference sequence). The CDR3 has 14 residues. In DNA form, the CDR3 reads TGTGCCAGTAGTATGAGGGGGCTGAATTCACCCCTCCACTTT. Its protein product is CASSMRGLNSPLHF.

This chain joins TRBV11-2 and TRBJ2-7; 9 bases are a match to TRBD1. CDR3 length: 17 amino acids. V shed 2 bases and J 4 bases; nucleotides not matched to a gene: 12. Germline loops: CDR1 SGHAT, CDR2 FQNNGV. The CDR3 DNA follows: TGTGCCAGCAGCTTAAAAAAAGGGGGACAGGGTGGGTACGAGCAGTACTTC. Translation gives CASSLKKGGQGGYEQYF.

The chain uses TRBV18 and TRBJ2-1, with 9 nucleotides matching TRBD1. CDR3 size: 16 residues. Germline assignment: CDR1 KGHSH and CDR2 LQKENI. J was trimmed by 4 bases and V by 2 bases; bases with no gene match: 6. CDR3 bases: TGTGCCAGCTCACCAATCCGTGGACAGGGGTACAATGAGCAGTTCTTC. Translated: CASSPIRGQGYNEQFF.

The CDR3 sequence: CASSPGLTTGELFF. CDR3 bases: TGTGCCAGCTCACCGGGCCTCACCACCGGGGAGCTGTTTTTT. The J gene is TRBJ2-2, the V gene TRBV18; D remains unclear. Deletions cut 3 bases from V and 4 bases from J, with 9 bases between. The germline CDR1 and CDR2 sequences are KGHSH and LQKENI. The CDR3 has 14 residues.

J is TRBJ1-1 and V is TRBV19; the D is unclear. The CDR3 spans 13 residues. V gave up 3 bases and J gave up 1 base, with 6 bases separating them. Germline V gives CDR1 LNHDA, CDR2 SQIVND (reference sequence). This CDR3 is CASSMGRNTEAFF. DNA of the CDR3: TGTGCCAGTAGTATGGGCCGGAACACTGAAGCTTTCTTT.

The J gene is TRBJ2-1, the V gene TRBV6-5; 8 nucleotides agree with TRBD2. V was pared by 0 bases and J by 5 bases, with 3 bases of the junction left unmatched. In germline, CDR1 is MNHEY, CDR2 SVGAGI. The CDR3 sequence is 15 residues long. CDR3 bases: TGTGCCAGCAGTTACTCGGGACTAGGGGACAATGAGCAGTTCTTC. Translating gives CASSYSGLGDNEQFF.

This rearrangement joins TRBV6-5 to TRBJ2-2; no clear D gene. V dropped 4 bases and J dropped 6 bases, with 15 bases sitting between them. The V gene's germline CDR1 is MNHEY and CDR2 SVGAGI. The CDR3 has 15 residues. This CDR3 reads CASSSLSFAAGELFF. The CDR3 coding sequence is TGTGCCAGCAGTTCCTTAAGCTTCGCCGCCGGGGAGCTGTTTTTT.

The rearrangement links TRBV5-6 to TRBJ1-1, with 7 nucleotides matching TRBD1. There are 12 residues in the CDR3. Trimming at V came to 4 bases and at J to 7 bases, leaving 4 bases not matched to a gene. Per germline, CDR1 SGHDT and CDR2 YYEEEE. The CDR3, as DNA: TGTGCCAGCAGCGGGACAGTTTATGAAGCTTTCTTT. Protein: CASSGTVYEAFF. The full variable domain, completed using reference TRBV5-6 and TRBJ1-1, is DAGVTQSPTHLIKTRGQQVTLRCSPKSGHDTVSWYQQALGQGPQFIFQYYEEEERQRGNFPDRFSGHQFPNYSSELNVNALLLGDSALYLCASSGTVYEAFFGQGTRLTVV.

The chain uses TRBV2 and TRBJ1-1, with D perhaps matching TRBD1 (5 bases). There are 13 residues in the CDR3. The V end was cut by 7 bases, the J end by 0 bases, with 9 bases between. Per germline, CDR1 SNHLY and CDR2 FYNNEI. The CDR3, as DNA: TGTGCCAGCAACGGGGGTTTGAACACTGAAGCTTTCTTT. Residues: CASNGGLNTEAFF.

This clone was detected once. This sequence joins TRBV30 and TRBJ1-1, with D possibly TRBD1 on 5 matching bases. Germline CDR1 GTSNPN, CDR2 SVGIG (reference sequence). There are 14 residues in the CDR3. With 0 bases removed from V and 1 base from J, the gap between germline ends came to 9 bases. As DNA, the CDR3 is TGTGCCTGGAGTGTACGACAGACGAACACTGAAGCTTTCTTT. Amino acid sequence: CAWSVRQTNTEAFF.

The V and J genes are TRBV6-5 and TRBJ2-7, with a weak D call TRBD2 (5 bases). V was shortened by 7 bases and J by 3 bases, with 16 bases between the two germline ends. CDR1 is MNHEY and CDR2 is SVGAGI in the germline V gene. There are 14 residues in the CDR3. Here the CDR3 reads CASTLSAGYYEQYF. In DNA form, the CDR3 reads TGTGCCAGCACGCTATCGGCGGGCTACTACGAGCAGTACTTC.

The chain carries TRBV10-2 and TRBJ2-1, with D unclear. The CDR3 is made up of 14 amino acids. Per germline, CDR1 WSHSY and CDR2 SAAADI. The V end was cut by 4 bases, the J end by 8 bases, with 15 bases between. For the CDR3, the DNA is TGCGCCAGCAGTGGTATAACTGACTCCGATGAGCAGTTCTTC. It translates to CASSGITDSDEQFF.

This clone was detected only a few times. The chain couples TRBV5-6 to TRBJ1-5; D unresolved. Trimming took off 4 bases at V and 1 base at J, with 12 bases between the two ends. This CDR3 has 15 residues. Per germline, CDR1 SGHDT and CDR2 YYEEEE. In DNA, the CDR3 is TGTGCCAGCAGCACGGCGAGGTTAAGCAATCAGCCCCAGCATTTT. Protein product: CASSTARLSNQPQHF. Using reference TRBV5-6 and TRBJ1-5 for the parts outside the CDR3, the full variable domain is DAGVTQSPTHLIKTRGQQVTLRCSPKSGHDTVSWYQQALGQGPQFIFQYYEEEERQRGNFPDRFSGHQFPNYSSELNVNALLLGDSALYLCASSTARLSNQPQHFGDGTRLSIL.